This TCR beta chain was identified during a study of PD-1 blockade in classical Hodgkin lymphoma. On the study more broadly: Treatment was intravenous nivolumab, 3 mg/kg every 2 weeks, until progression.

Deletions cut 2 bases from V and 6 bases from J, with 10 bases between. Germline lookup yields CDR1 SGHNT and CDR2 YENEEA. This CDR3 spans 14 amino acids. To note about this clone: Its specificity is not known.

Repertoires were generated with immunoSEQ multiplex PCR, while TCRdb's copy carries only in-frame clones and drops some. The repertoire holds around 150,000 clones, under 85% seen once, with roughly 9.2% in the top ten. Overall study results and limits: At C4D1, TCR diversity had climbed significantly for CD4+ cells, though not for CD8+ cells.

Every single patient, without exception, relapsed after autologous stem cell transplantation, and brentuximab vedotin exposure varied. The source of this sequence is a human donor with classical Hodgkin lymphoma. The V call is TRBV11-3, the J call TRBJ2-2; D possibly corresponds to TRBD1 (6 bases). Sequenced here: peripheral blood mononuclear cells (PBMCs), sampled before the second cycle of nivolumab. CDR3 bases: TGTGCCAGCAGCTTAAGACAGGCATCCGGGGAGCTGTTTTTT. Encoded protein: CASSLRQASGELFF.